This record covers a single T cell receptor beta chain. Its specificity is unknown. Generated by immunoSEQ multiplex PCR, the TCRdb table keeps only in-frame clones and is missing some. The sample has some 2,400 clones; roughly 85% are singletons. The record originates from a study of somatic mutations in cytotoxic T cells in rheumatoid arthritis. Germline V lookup: CDR1 SGDLS, CDR2 YYNGEE. The ends were cut back, 3 bases at V and 0 bases at J, with 7 bases in the middle. This CDR3 comprises 14 residues. Purity of the CD4+ and CD8+ cells, isolated by positive magnetic bead selection, was checked by flow cytometry. Study outcomes and limitations: Of around 60 patients, 8 had a largest CD8+ clone that exceeded 20% of CD8+ cells.

The sequence derives from a man aged 55 to 69 with rheumatoid arthritis. V and J are TRBV9 and TRBJ1-3; D gene ambiguous. The sequencing sample was made of CD8+ T cells sorted from blood. The CDR3 reads CASSEQTSGNTIYF. The CDR3 region has the DNA TGTGCCAGCAGCGAACAGACCTCTGGAAACACCATATATTTT.